Below are 3 T cell receptor beta chains sequenced from a single sample in a study of blood T cell repertoires in COVID-19. Profiling relied on immunoSEQ multiplex PCR, and the TCRdb table lists in-frame clones only, not all of them. The table has about 270,000 clones, less than 90% seen once. What was sequenced was peripheral blood. The origin of the receptors is a woman aged 25-40 years with COVID-19, enrolled during active disease.

The rearrangement links TRBV20-1 to TRBJ2-7, with D unclear. The CDR3 contains 11 residues. The V gene's germline CDR1 is DFQATT and CDR2 SNEGSKA (reference sequence). V lost 0 bases and J 9 bases, leaving 9 bases between the germline ends. The CDR3 bases are TGCAGTGCTAGAGATCTGAACGGGCAGTACTTC. Its translation is CSARDLNGQYF.

This chain links TRBV11-3 with TRBJ2-1, with D possibly being TRBD2 (5 bases). Germline CDR1 and CDR2: SGHNT and YENEEA. V was cut by 1 base and J by 4 bases, with 14 bases left in between. The CDR3 spans 16 residues. CDR3 DNA: TGTGCCAGCAGCTTAGGGAAATGGACTGGGTACAATGAGCAGTTCTTC. It codes for CASSLGKWTGYNEQFF. The full variable domain, completed using reference TRBV11-3 and TRBJ2-1, is EAGVVQSPRYKIIEKKQPVAFWCNPISGHNTLYWYLQNLGQGPELLIRYENEEAVDDSQLPKDRFSAERLKGVDSTLKIQPAELGDSAVYLCASSLGKWTGYNEQFFGPGTRLTVL.

This clone was seen a handful of times. The rearrangement joins TRBV5-6 to TRBJ1-2; D is possibly TRBD1 (6 bases). The CDR3 extends over 13 amino acids. Trimming removed 3 bases at V and 7 bases at J, with 13 bases between. CDR1 is SGHDT and CDR2 is YYEEEE in the germline V gene. The CDR3 DNA reads TGTGCCAGCAGCTATGGGGGCGCAGGTGGCTACACCTTC. It is translated as CASSYGGAGGYTF.